This T cell receptor beta chain was sequenced for a study of T-cell memory formation after mild COVID-19. Whole-study findings and limits: Clonal second-wave expansions that peaked on day 37 had unconfirmed SARS-CoV-2 specificity. There was a balanced CD4/CD8 profile in clones contracting day 15 to 85, and later expanders leaned CD4+. Mainly in CM and EM were contracting CD4+ clones; CD8+ were in EMRA.

Trimming took off 0 bases at V and 3 bases at J, with 6 bases between the two ends. The CDR3 contains 13 residues. The germline CDR1 and CDR2 sequences are MNHEY and SVGEGT. This clonotype was detected a few times. Antigen unknown. TCR alpha and TCR beta cDNA libraries carrying sample barcodes and UMIs were produced by 5'RACE using constant-segment primers. TCRdb used MiXCR to reprocess the 5' RACE reads, holding one entry per CDR3 protein. The sample includes roughly 610,000 distinct CDR3 sequences, around a sixth seen only once; the top ten take roughly 8.2%. The specimen was PBMCs or a T cell subset sorted from them (not recorded which). The V gene is TRBV6-2 or TRBV6-3, the J gene TRBJ2-7, with D unclear. This clonotype originated in an adult woman who had mild COVID-19 (a few samples of this study predate the infection). Cell type and time point are not known. The CDR3 DNA reads as TGTGCCAGCAGTTACTCCTCGCTCTACGAGCAGTACTTC. Translated: CASSYSSLYEQYF.